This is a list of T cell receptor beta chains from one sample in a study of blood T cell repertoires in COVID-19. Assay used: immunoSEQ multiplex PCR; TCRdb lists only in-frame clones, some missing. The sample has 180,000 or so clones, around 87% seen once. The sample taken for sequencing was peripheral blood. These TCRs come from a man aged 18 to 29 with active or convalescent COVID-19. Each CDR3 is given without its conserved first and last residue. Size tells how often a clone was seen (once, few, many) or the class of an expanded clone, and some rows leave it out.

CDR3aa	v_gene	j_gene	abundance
ASSFTSGGFYEQY	TRBV7-2	TRBJ2-7	NA
ASSQEPGSNEQF	TRBV4-2	TRBJ2-1	NA
ASSGAVDGDSPLH	TRBV5-1	TRBJ1-6	NA
ASSFKAGAEQY	TRBV9	TRBJ2-7	NA
ASSSGTGYDNTEAF	TRBV9	TRBJ1-1	once
ASSKEASDNEQF	TRBV21-1	TRBJ2-1	NA
ASSPGQGSYEQY	TRBV5-1	TRBJ2-7	NA
ASSQFLNTGELF	TRBV14	TRBJ2-2	NA
SVSGQLETEAF	TRBV29-1	TRBJ1-1	NA
ASSRQTGTAAGYT	TRBV19	TRBJ1-2	NA
SASRGSHTEAF	TRBV20-1	TRBJ1-1	NA
ASSPTPLAALYEQY	TRBV7-8	TRBJ2-7	NA
ASSGDRSGTSSGELF	TRBV18	TRBJ2-2	NA
ASSLYAAGPETQY	TRBV7-2	TRBJ2-5	NA
ASFPPGLATDTQY	TRBV10-2	TRBJ2-3	NA
ASRPSSETQY	TRBV2	TRBJ2-5	NA
ASSQGQPNTEAF	TRBV27	TRBJ1-1	NA
ASSPRQGQGIRMNTEAF	TRBV18	TRBJ1-1	NA
ASSLVGGANYGYT	TRBV7-2	TRBJ1-2	NA
ASSAGRSTAGELF	TRBV5-4	TRBJ2-2	NA
ASSLVTRNTEAF	TRBV7-9	TRBJ1-1	NA
ASSPRSGRRYNEQF	TRBV11-2	TRBJ2-1	NA
SVVTGGFGYT	TRBV29-1	TRBJ1-2	NA
SVAPGGSTNEKLF	TRBV29-1	TRBJ1-4	NA
ASSLDARSVTEAF	TRBV5-4	TRBJ1-1	NA
ASSFYRNEQF	TRBV12-3/TRBV12-4	TRBJ2-1	NA
ASSQDGTRGETQY	TRBV4-1	TRBJ2-5	NA
ASSGSLQGQPQH	TRBV9	TRBJ1-5	NA
ASSPRGYGTDTQY	TRBV4-2	TRBJ2-3	NA
ATWDRGGEKLF	TRBV19	TRBJ1-4	once
ASSTLRTGLFHGYT	TRBV19	TRBJ1-2	once
ASSDFRPKDRSNQPQH	TRBV2	TRBJ1-5	NA
ATSDPLYRDEQY	TRBV24-1	TRBJ2-7	NA
ASRGTGEAGELF	TRBV2	TRBJ2-2	NA
ASSPVGGQINYGYT	TRBV19	TRBJ1-2	NA
ASRDTGLQPQH	TRBV12-3/TRBV12-4	TRBJ1-5	NA
ASSDSAGGLRGHF	TRBV6-4	TRBJ2-1	NA
ASSYDGFSYEQY	TRBV6-2/TRBV6-3	TRBJ2-7	NA
ASSPERDGMGNEQF	TRBV7-6	TRBJ2-1	few
AIRDGSNNEQF	TRBV10-3	TRBJ2-1	NA
ASSGQGQGYT	TRBV2	TRBJ1-2	NA
ASSPPYWYRENTDTQY	TRBV18	TRBJ2-3	NA
ASSYQRLAGTDTQY	TRBV25-1	TRBJ2-3	NA
ASSYNRQLNYGYT	TRBV6-5	TRBJ1-2	NA
ASSVGQYNEQF	TRBV9	TRBJ2-1	NA
ASMRYQPQH	TRBV28	TRBJ1-5	once
ASSDITRGTGELF	TRBV10-2	TRBJ2-2	NA
ASSYSEGGSYGYT	TRBV6-5	TRBJ1-2	NA
AISDRAGQETQY	TRBV10-3	TRBJ2-5	NA
ASSGGLLGYT	TRBV6-6	TRBJ1-2	few
ASSLNRGIYDEQF	TRBV7-2	TRBJ2-1	NA
ASSLPGGTEAF	TRBV5-5	TRBJ1-1	NA
ASLLGPDYEQY	TRBV6-5	TRBJ2-7	NA
ASSLDGGGKPAF	TRBV7-7	TRBJ1-1	once
AWGQSLNQPQH	TRBV30	TRBJ1-5	once
ASGKQGPQETQY	TRBV28	TRBJ2-5	NA